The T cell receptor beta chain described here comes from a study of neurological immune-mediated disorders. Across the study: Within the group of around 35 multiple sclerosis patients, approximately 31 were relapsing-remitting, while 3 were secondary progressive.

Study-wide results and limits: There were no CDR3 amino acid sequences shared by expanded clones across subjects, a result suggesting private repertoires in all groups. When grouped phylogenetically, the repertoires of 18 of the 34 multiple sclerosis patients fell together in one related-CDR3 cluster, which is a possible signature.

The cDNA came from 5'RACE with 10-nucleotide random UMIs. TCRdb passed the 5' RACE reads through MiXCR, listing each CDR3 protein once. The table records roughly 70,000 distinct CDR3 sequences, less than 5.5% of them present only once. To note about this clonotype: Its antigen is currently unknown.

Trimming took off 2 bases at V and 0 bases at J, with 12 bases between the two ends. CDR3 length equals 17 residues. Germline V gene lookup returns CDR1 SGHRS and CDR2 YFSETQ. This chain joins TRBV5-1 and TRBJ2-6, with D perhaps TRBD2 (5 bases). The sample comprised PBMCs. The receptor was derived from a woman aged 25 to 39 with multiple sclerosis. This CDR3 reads CASSFVPGSSGANVLTF. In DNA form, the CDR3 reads TGCGCCAGCAGCTTTGTTCCGGGATCCTCTGGGGCCAACGTCCTGACTTTC.